The entry below gives a single T cell receptor (beta chain) sequence along with its context. What it recognizes is unknown. The data were obtained in a study of cytomegalovirus exposure and HLA in healthy donors. Findings of the study overall: When analyzed later, a missense DCLRE1C variant was found to be linked to TCR beta V- and J-gene trimming. Sequencing likely caused a cluster of highly shared sequence variants.

There are 16 residues in the CDR3. Germline V gene sequence: CDR1 LNHDA, CDR2 SQIVND (reference sequence). V was pared by 1 base and J by 2 bases, with 2 bases of the junction left unmatched. Researchers ran the PCR with 60 Vbeta and 13 Jbeta primers. Generated by immunoSEQ multiplex PCR, the TCRdb table keeps only in-frame clones and is missing some. Of 90,000 to 130,000 clones listed, 70% are singletons. The sample taken for sequencing was PBMCs. This sequence joins TRBV19 and TRBJ2-7, with TRBD2 matching 13 bases. The origin of this receptor is a man under 40 in good health and CMV-seropositive. The CDR3 region has the DNA TGTGCCAGTAGTATAGGGACTAGCGGGGGAACCTACGAGCAGTACTTC. Translating gives CASSIGTSGGTYEQYF.